This T cell receptor (beta chain) emerged from a study of blood T cell repertoires in COVID-19. Study at large: Material from acute and convalescent COVID-19 was sourced from the United States, Italy and Spain. Sources were T cells, B-cell-depleted T cells, or PBMCs; the material itself was cDNA or gDNA.

Per the original data handling: Reference gene primer amplification in the assay estimated nucleated cell counts. Sequencing was performed with immunoSEQ multiplex PCR; in TCRdb, only in-frame clones are kept and a portion is missing. That table furnishes V, J and clone size, whereas the DNA furnished D and trimming. The data show under 250,000 clones, over 80% seen once. The germline V gene has CDR1 MGHRA and CDR2 YSYEKL. This CDR3 has 15 amino acids. V lost 2 bases, J lost 2 bases, and 12 bases lay in between. The receptor's source is a man aged 35-49 years with acute or convalescent COVID-19. The chain joins TRBV4-1 to TRBJ1-1; D unresolved. Source material: peripheral blood. DNA for the CDR3: TGCGCCAGCAGCCAAAGGTCCCTAGCTAACACTGAAGCTTTCTTT. The encoded protein is CASSQRSLANTEAFF.